These 6 T cell receptor beta chains came from one sample sequenced in a study of T cell changes during pregnancy in multiple sclerosis. Here immunoSEQ multiplex PCR was the method, and the copy in TCRdb shows in-frame clones only, minus some. The sample has 25,000 to 40,000 clones, 80% to 90% seen once. Sequencing was performed on CD8+ T cells from peripheral blood mononuclear cells, taken in the third trimester of pregnancy. The receptors stem from a female donor with multiple sclerosis, enrolled in a pregnancy study.

This chain joins TRBV7-9 and TRBJ2-3; 7 bases are a match to TRBD2. Germline V gene sequence: CDR1 SEHNR, CDR2 FQNEAQ (reference sequence). The CDR3 runs to 15 residues. The V gene end was trimmed by 4 bases and the J gene end by 0 bases; junction bases not matched to a gene: 4. Written as DNA, the CDR3 is TGTGCCAGCAGCTCCGCGACTAGCAGCACAGATACGCAGTATTTT. The encoded protein is CASSSATSSTDTQYF.

The V call is TRBV27, the J call TRBJ1-2; TRBD1 agrees at 7 bases. The CDR3 is made up of 15 amino acids. After removal of 0 bases from V and 6 bases from J, the junction contained 7 bases not matched to a gene. Germline V lookup: CDR1 MNHEY, CDR2 SMNVEV (reference sequence). This CDR3 reads CASSLSGGAGDGYTF. The DNA for the CDR3 is TGTGCCAGCAGTTTATCAGGGGGCGCAGGGGATGGCTACACCTTC.

CDR3 nucleotides: TGTGCCAGCGGGACTAGCGGAGCCAATGAGCAGTTCTTC. This translates into CASGTSGANEQFF. The V and J genes are TRBV27 and TRBJ2-1; 11 bases are shared with TRBD2. The V and J ends lost 8 bases and 6 bases, in that order; junction bases with no gene match: 3. This CDR3 has 13 amino acids. The germline V gene encodes CDR1 MNHEY and CDR2 SMNVEV (reference sequence).

V is TRBV6-6 and J is TRBJ1-2, with D possibly matching TRBD1 (5 bases). The CDR3 length is 15 residues. Germline V lookup: CDR1 MNHNY, CDR2 SVGAGI (reference sequence). Between the trimmed V and J ends, which lost 4 bases and 2 bases, there was a span of 14 bases. Here the CDR3 reads CASSSSGFSNYGYTF. CDR3 nucleotide sequence: TGTGCCAGCAGTTCGTCAGGGTTCTCAAACTATGGCTACACCTTC.

This clone was recorded once. V and J are TRBV9 and TRBJ2-1; 13 nucleotides align to TRBD2. The V gene's germline CDR1 is SGDLS and CDR2 YYNGEE. The CDR3 covers 18 residues. Losses at the gene ends were 0 bases for V and 8 bases for J; bases not matched to a gene: 11. The CDR3 sequence: CASSVEGTSGKARDEQFF. For the CDR3, the DNA is TGTGCCAGCAGCGTAGAAGGGACTAGCGGGAAGGCGAGAGATGAGCAGTTCTTC.

The chain couples TRBV27 to TRBJ2-7, with D perhaps TRBD1 (6 bases). The germline gives CDR1 MNHEY, CDR2 SMNVEV (reference sequence). Trimming removed 4 bases from V and 13 bases from J, with 17 bases in between. This CDR3 comprises 12 residues. CDR3 sequence: CASSWNREPFYF. In nucleotides, the CDR3 is TGTGCCAGCAGTTGGAACAGGGAACCCTTTTACTTC.